The 13 T cell receptor beta chains below were found in one sample sequenced in a study of T cell responses to AZD1222 COVID-19 vaccine. The method was immunoSEQ multiplex PCR; TCRdb's version includes in-frame clones alone and lacks a portion of them. The sample has under 150,000 clones; less than 90% are singletons. Here the sequenced sample was peripheral blood, taken on day 0 of AZD1222 vaccination. These receptors all come from an adult in good health.

CDR3 in DNA: TGTGCCAGCAGTTACAGGCAGGGGAATTCACCCCTCCACTTT. Residues: CASSYRQGNSPLHF. This chain connects TRBV6-5 to TRBJ1-6; weak D call: TRBD1 (6 bases). Germline V CDR1 and CDR2: MNHEY, SVGAGI. V lost 2 bases, J lost 7 bases, and 9 bases lay in between. CDR3 length equals 14 residues.

This clone showed up just a few times. The rearrangement joins TRBV7-2 to TRBJ2-7, with 11 bases matching TRBD2. This CDR3 has 14 residues. Germline V gene sequence: CDR1 SGHTA, CDR2 FQGNSA. Unmatched junction bases numbered 11, after V lost 6 bases and J lost 10 bases. For the CDR3, the DNA is TGTGCCAGCAGACCCACTAGCGGGAGCGTTGTTCAGTACTTC. This translates into CASRPTSGSVVQYF.

This clone was picked up one time. The V and J genes are TRBV30 and TRBJ2-3; TRBD2 is a possible D gene (5 bases). Germline-derived CDR1 and CDR2 are GTSNPN and SVGIG (reference sequence). V lost 0 bases, J lost 0 bases, and 7 bases lay in between. CDR3 length: 14 amino acids. CDR3 residues: CAWSVGVSTDTQYF. The CDR3, as DNA: TGTGCCTGGAGTGTCGGGGTAAGCACAGATACGCAGTATTTT.

This chain connects TRBV9 to TRBJ2-1, with TRBD2 matching over 7 bases. V lost 5 bases, J lost 4 bases, and 9 bases stayed unmatched. The CDR3 has 15 residues. CDR1 SGDLS and CDR2 YYNGEE come from the germline V gene. In nucleotides, the CDR3 is TGTGCCAGCAGAAAAAGAGGGCGGGGGTACAATGAGCAGTTCTTC. This translates into CASRKRGRGYNEQFF.

The chain joins TRBV6-6 to TRBJ2-5, with 8 bases identical to TRBD2. The CDR3 runs 16 residues. V was pared by 6 bases and J by 4 bases, with 13 bases of the junction left unmatched. Germline CDR1 MNHNY, CDR2 SVGAGI (reference sequence). CDR3 region: CASSLGGSGIGETQYF. CDR3 DNA: TGTGCCAGCAGCCTCGGTGGTAGCGGGATAGGAGAGACCCAGTACTTC.

V gene TRBV4-2 combines with J gene TRBJ2-5; 15 bases agree with TRBD2. Germline CDR1 LGHNA, CDR2 YNFKEQ. With 4 bases clipped from V and 4 bases from J, the junction kept 10 bases outside the gene matches. The CDR3 covers 18 residues. CDR3 residues: CASSPGGLAGGEAETQYF. The CDR3 nucleotides are TGTGCCAGCAGCCCCGGGGGACTAGCGGGAGGTGAGGCAGAGACCCAGTACTTC.

The chain employs TRBV3-1 (or the pseudogene TRBV3-2) and TRBJ1-2; 8 nucleotides agree with TRBD1. Germline CDR1 reads LGHDT; CDR2 reads YNNKEL (reference sequence). The trim removed 0 bases at V and 5 bases at J, leaving 8 bases unmatched. The CDR3 length is 16 residues. The CDR3 sequence is CASSQDRTGRAYGYTF. In DNA form, the CDR3 reads TGTGCCAGCAGCCAAGACCGGACAGGGAGGGCATATGGCTACACCTTC.

This chain connects TRBV9 to TRBJ2-2; TRBD1 is a possible D gene (7 bases). CDR3 length equals 18 residues. V was trimmed by 0 bases and J by 5 bases, leaving 20 bases between them. Germline V gene sequence: CDR1 SGDLS, CDR2 YYNGEE. The CDR3 region is CASSVDLMAGGLTGELFF. The CDR3 coding sequence is TGTGCCAGCAGCGTAGATCTTATGGCAGGGGGGTTAACCGGGGAGCTGTTTTTT.

The chain couples TRBV5-1 to TRBJ2-3, with 7 bases matching TRBD1. V was pared by 1 base and J by 1 base, with 3 bases of the junction left unmatched. Germline CDR1 SGHRS, CDR2 YFSETQ. The CDR3 sequence is 15 residues long. This CDR3 is CASSLRGQRTDTQYF. In nucleotides, the CDR3 is TGCGCCAGCAGCTTGCGGGGACAGCGCACAGATACGCAGTATTTT.

The J gene is TRBJ2-1, the V gene TRBV2; D call uncertain. Germline V gene lookup returns CDR1 SNHLY and CDR2 FYNNEI. The CDR3 is 11 residues long. Trimming stripped 0 bases from V and 15 bases from J, with 9 bases between. The CDR3 DNA reads as TGTGCCAGCAGTGAAGCGCTTCGGCTGTTCTTC. It is translated as CASSEALRLFF.

This sequence joins TRBV15 and TRBJ1-1; D is perhaps TRBD1 (6 bases). The V end was cut by 7 bases, the J end by 4 bases, with 16 bases between. The CDR3 is 14 residues long. Per germline, CDR1 LNHNV and CDR2 YYDKDF (reference sequence). The CDR3 bases are TGTGCCACCACAGCGAAGGGGGGTAGCACTGAAGCTTTCTTT. This gives the protein CATTAKGGSTEAFF.

The CDR3 nucleotides read TGTGCCAGCAGCGTAGCGGGGGCGAACACCGGGGAGCTGTTTTTT. Amino acid sequence: CASSVAGANTGELFF. The rearrangement links TRBV9 to TRBJ2-2; perhaps TRBD2 as D (6 bases). This CDR3 has 15 amino acids. Trimming removed 0 bases at V and 0 bases at J, with 6 bases between. Germline V lookup: CDR1 SGDLS, CDR2 YYNGEE. The whole variable domain, filled in from reference TRBV9 and TRBJ2-2, reads DSGVTQTPKHLITATGQRVTLRCSPRSGDLSVYWYQQSLDQGLQFLIQYYNGEERAKGNILERFSAQQFPDLHSELNLSSLELGDSALYFCASSVAGANTGELFFGEGSRLTVL.

V usage is TRBV4-1 and J usage is TRBJ1-2; D perhaps matches TRBD1 (6 bases). With 0 bases removed from V and 6 bases from J, the gap between germline ends came to 17 bases. The CDR3 covers 16 residues. The germline V gene encodes CDR1 MGHRA and CDR2 YSYEKL. Written as DNA, the CDR3 is TGCGCCAGCAGCCAAGAGGCGGCAACCGGGACAAATGGCTACACCTTC. This sequence encodes CASSQEAATGTNGYTF.